The TCR beta chain under discussion was sequenced for a study of T cells in Graves' hyperthyroidism and ophthalmopathy. Study observations and caveats: Stable hyperthyroidism was told apart from ophthalmopathy by a model built on 13 V-J features.

This clonotype has ten or more counts. Its antigen remains unidentified. The source material, RNA transcripts, was used to amplify TCR beta CDR3 regions. During a first-round RT-PCR of the TCR CDR3, the HTBI primer set was used. TCRdb fed the multiplex PCR reads into MiXCR, producing one record per CDR3 protein. The repertoire holds approximately 610,000 distinct CDR3 sequences, with around 17% as singletons. It was uncontrolled infection, other autoimmune disease, pregnancy or lactation that excluded patients. Diagnoses used clinical symptoms, serum thyroxine and TRAb, thyroid ultrasound and orbital computed tomography. This CDR3 contains 16 residues. CDR1 and CDR2 from the germline V gene are DFQATT and SNEGSKA (reference sequence). Trimming cost V 2 bases and J 5 bases; bases outside gene matches: 10.

V usage is TRBV20-1 and J usage is TRBJ2-3; 10 bases match TRBD2. Material for sequencing was blood. The source is a woman younger than 30 with Graves' hyperthyroidism. The CDR3 spells CSARTLAGVGEDTQYF. CDR3 in DNA: TGCAGTGCTAGAACCCTAGCGGGAGTGGGGGAAGATACGCAGTATTTT.